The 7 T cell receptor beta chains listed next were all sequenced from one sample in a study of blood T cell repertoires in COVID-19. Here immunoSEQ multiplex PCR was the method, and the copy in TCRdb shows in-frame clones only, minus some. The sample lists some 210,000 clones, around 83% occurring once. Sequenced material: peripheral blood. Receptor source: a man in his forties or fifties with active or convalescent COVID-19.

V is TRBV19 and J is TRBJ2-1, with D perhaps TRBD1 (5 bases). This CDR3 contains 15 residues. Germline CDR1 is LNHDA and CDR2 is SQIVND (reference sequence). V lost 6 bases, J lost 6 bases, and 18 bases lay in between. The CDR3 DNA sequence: TGTGCCAGTAGGAACCAGGGTGAGACCCGCAATGAGCAGTTCTTC. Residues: CASRNQGETRNEQFF.

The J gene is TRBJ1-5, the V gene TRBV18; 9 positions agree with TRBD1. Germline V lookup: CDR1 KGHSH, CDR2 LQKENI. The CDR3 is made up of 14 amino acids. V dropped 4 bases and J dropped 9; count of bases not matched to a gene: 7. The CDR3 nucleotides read TGTGCCAGCTCACTAGGACAGGGGAATTGGCCCCAGCATTTT. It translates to CASSLGQGNWPQHF.

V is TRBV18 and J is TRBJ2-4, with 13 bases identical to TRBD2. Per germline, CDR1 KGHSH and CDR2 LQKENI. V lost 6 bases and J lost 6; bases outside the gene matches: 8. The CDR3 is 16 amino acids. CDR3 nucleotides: TGTGCCAGCTCCCGCGGGACTAGCGGGGCTTCAAACATTCAGTACTTC. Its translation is CASSRGTSGASNIQYF.

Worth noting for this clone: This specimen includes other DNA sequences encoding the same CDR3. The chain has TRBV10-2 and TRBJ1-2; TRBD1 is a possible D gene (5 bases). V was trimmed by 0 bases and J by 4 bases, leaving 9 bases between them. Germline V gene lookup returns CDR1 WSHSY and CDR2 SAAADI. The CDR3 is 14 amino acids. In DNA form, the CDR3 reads TGCGCCAGCAGTGAGTCGGCGGGGCTCTATGGCTACACCTTC. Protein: CASSESAGLYGYTF.

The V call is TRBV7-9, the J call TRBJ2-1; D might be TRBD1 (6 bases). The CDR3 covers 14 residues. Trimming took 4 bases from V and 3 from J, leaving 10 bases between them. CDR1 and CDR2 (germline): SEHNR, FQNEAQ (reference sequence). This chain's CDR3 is CASSSQGIYNEQFF. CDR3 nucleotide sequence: TGTGCCAGCAGCTCCCAGGGGATCTACAATGAGCAGTTCTTC.

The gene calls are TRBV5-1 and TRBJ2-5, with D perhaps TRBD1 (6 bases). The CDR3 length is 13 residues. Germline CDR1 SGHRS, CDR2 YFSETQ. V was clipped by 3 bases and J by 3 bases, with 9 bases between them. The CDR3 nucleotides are TGCGCCAGCAGCTCACAGGGAGAAGAGACCCAGTACTTC. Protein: CASSSQGEETQYF.

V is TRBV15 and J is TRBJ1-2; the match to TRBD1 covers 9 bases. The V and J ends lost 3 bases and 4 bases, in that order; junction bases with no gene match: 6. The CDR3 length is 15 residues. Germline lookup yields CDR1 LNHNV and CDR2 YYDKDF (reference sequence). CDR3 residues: CATSSGTGRSYGYTF. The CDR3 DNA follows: TGTGCCACCAGCAGTGGGACAGGGAGGAGCTATGGCTACACCTTC.